This TCR beta chain was recorded in a study of blood T cells in healthy people across ages. Study-wide points: Roughly linearly, TCR beta diversity per million T cells fell as age increased. The authors considered diversity estimates from one million T cells to be underestimates.

All donors came from Russia, were Caucasian and healthy, and spanned ages about 6 to 100. Then a second PCR, running roughly 7 to 11 cycles, was carried out with a sample-barcoded 5' primer and a J-beta primer mix. TCRdb reprocessed the 5' RACE reads via MiXCR and lists one record per CDR3 protein. This table has over a million distinct CDR3 sequences, under 45% appearing once. In regard to this clonotype: Its antigen remains unknown.

Germline CDR1 and CDR2: DFQATT and SNEGSKA (reference sequence). V was clipped by 5 bases and J by 4 bases; unmatched bases: 1. This CDR3 has 13 residues. The sequenced sample consisted of blood. The receptor was derived from a woman aged 60-75 years in good health. The chain recombines TRBV20-1 with TRBJ2-2; 10 nucleotides match TRBD2. CDR3 amino acids: CSALAGVTGELFF. DNA of the CDR3: TGCAGTGCTCTAGCGGGAGTCACCGGGGAGCTGTTTTTT.